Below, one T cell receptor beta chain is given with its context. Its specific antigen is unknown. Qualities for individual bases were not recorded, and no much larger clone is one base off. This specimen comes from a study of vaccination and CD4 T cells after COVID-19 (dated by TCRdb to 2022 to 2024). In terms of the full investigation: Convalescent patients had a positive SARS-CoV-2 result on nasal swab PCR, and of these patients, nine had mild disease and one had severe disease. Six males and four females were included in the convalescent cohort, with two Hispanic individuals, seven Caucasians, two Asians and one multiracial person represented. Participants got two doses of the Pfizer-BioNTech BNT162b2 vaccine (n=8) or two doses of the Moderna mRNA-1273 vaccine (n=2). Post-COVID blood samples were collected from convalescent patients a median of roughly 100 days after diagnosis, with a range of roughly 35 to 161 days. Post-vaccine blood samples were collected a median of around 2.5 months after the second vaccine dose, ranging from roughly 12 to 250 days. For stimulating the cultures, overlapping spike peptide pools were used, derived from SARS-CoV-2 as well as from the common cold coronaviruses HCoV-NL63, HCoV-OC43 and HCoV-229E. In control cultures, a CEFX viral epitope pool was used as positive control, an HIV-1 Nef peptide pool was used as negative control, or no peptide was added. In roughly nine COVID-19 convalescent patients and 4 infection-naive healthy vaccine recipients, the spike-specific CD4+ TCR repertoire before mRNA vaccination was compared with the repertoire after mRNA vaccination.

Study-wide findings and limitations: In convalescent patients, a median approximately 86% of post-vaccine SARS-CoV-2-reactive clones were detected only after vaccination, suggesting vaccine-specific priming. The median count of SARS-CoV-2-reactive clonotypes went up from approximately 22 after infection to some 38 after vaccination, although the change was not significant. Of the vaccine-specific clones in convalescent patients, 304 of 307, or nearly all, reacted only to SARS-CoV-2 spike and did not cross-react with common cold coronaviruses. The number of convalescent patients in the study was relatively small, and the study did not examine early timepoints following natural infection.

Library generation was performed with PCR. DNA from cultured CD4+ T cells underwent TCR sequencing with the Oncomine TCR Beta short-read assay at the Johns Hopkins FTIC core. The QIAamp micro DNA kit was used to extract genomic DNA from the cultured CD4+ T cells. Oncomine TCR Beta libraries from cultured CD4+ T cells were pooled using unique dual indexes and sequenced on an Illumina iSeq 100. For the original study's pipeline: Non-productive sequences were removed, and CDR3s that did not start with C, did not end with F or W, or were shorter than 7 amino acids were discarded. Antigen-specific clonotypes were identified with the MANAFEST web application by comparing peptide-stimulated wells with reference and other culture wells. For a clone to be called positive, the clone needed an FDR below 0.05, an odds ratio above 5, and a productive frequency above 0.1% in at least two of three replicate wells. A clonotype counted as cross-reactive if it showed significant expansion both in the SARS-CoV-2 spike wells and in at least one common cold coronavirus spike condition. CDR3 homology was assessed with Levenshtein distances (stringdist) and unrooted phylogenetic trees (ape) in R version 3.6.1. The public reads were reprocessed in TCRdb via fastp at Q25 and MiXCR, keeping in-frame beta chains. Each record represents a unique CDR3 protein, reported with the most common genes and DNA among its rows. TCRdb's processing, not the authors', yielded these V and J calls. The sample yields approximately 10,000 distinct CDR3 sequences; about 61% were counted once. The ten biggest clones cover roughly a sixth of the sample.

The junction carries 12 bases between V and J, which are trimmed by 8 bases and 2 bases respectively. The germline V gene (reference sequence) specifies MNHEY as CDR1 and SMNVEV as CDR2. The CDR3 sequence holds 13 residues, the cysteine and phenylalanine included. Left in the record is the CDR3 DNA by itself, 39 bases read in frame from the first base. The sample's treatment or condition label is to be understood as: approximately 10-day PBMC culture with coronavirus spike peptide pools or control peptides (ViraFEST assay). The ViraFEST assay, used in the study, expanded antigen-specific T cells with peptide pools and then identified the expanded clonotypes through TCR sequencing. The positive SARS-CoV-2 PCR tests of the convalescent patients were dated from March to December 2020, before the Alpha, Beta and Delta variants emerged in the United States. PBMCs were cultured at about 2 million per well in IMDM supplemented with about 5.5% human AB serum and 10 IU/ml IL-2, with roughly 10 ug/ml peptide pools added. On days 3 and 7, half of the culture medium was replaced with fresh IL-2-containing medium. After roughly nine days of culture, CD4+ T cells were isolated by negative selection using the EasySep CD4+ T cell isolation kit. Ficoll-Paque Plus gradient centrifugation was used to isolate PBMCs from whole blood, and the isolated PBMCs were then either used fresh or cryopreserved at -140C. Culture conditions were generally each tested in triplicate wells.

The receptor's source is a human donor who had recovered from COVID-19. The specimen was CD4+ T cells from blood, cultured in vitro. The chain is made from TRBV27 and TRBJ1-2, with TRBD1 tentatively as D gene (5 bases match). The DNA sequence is TGTGCCAGCCGCGCTGCAGGGAACTATGGCTACACCTTC. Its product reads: CASRAAGNYGYTF.